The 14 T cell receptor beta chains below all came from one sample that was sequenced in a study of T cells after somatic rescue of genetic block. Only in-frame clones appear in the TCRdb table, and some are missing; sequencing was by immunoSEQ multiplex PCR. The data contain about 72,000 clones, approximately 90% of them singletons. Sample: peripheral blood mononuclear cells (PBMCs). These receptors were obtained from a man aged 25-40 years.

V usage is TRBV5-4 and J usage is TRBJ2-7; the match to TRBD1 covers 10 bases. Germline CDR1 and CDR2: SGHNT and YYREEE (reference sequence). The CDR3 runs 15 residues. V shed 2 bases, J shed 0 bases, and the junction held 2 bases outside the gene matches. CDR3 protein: CASSFRTGGSYEQYF. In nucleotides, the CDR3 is TGTGCCAGCAGCTTTCGGACAGGGGGCTCCTACGAGCAGTACTTC.

CDR3 sequence: CASSYKTGTNTGELFF. The CDR3 DNA is TGTGCCAGCAGTTACAAGACAGGGACGAACACCGGGGAGCTGTTTTTT. The chain combines TRBV6-6 with TRBJ2-2; TRBD1 matches 7 bases. CDR1 is MNHNY and CDR2 is SVGAGI in the germline V gene (reference sequence). The CDR3 is 16 amino acids. Germline trimming cut 2 bases from V and 0 bases from J; bases unmatched to any gene: 3.

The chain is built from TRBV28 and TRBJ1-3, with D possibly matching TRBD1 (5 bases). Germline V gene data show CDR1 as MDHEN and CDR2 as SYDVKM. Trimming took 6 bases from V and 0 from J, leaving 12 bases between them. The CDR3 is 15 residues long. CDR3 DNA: TGTGCCAGCAGCACCGTGACAGACTCTGGAAACACCATATATTTT. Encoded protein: CASSTVTDSGNTIYF.

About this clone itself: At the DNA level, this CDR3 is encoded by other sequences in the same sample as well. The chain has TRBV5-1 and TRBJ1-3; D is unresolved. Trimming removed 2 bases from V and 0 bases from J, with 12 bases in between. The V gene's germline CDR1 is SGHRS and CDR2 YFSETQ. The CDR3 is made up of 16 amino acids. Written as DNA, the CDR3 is TGCGCCAGCAGCTTCAGCAGCCTAGCCTCTGGAAACACCATATATTTT. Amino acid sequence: CASSFSSLASGNTIYF. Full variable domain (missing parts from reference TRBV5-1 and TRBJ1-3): KAGVTQTPRYLIKTRGQQVTLSCSPISGHRSVSWYQQTPGQGLQFLFEYFSETQRNKGNFPGRFSGRQFSNSRSEMNVSTLELGDSALYLCASSFSSLASGNTIYFGEGSWLTVV.

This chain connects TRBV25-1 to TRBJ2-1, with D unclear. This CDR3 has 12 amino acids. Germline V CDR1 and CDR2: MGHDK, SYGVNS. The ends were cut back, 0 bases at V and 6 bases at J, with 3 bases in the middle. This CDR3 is CASSEYRNEQFF. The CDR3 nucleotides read TGTGCCAGCAGTGAATATCGCAATGAGCAGTTCTTC.

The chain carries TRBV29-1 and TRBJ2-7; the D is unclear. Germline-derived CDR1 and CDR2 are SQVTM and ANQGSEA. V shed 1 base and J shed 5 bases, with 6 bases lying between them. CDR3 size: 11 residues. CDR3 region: CSVEGGDEQYF. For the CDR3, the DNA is TGCAGCGTTGAAGGGGGTGACGAGCAGTACTTC.

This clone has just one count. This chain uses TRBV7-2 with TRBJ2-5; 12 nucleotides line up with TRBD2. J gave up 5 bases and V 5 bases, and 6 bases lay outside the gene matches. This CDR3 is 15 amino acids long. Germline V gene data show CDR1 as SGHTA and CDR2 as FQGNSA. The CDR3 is CASSQLAGGGETQYF. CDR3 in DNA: TGTGCCAGCAGCCAACTAGCGGGAGGTGGGGAGACCCAGTACTTC.

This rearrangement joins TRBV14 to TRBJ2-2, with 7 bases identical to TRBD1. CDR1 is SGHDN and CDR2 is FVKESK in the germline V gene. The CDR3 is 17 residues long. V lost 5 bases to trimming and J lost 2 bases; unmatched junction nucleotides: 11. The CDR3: CASSAYPGQINTGELFF. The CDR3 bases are TGTGCCAGCAGCGCCTATCCGGGACAGATAAACACCGGGGAGCTGTTTTTT.

CDR3 DNA sequence: TGTGCCACCAGCCCGGACCGGAGCTCCTACGAGCAGTACTTC. Translation gives CATSPDRSSYEQYF. The genes are TRBV15 and TRBJ2-7; D gene uncertain. The V gene's germline CDR1 is LNHNV and CDR2 YYDKDF (reference sequence). V lost 5 bases and J lost 0, with 11 bases in between. The CDR3 is 14 amino acids. Based on the CDR3 plus reference TRBV15 and TRBJ2-7, the full variable domain is DAMVIQNPRYQVTQFGKPVTLSCSQTLNHNVMYWYQQKSSQAPKLLFHYYDKDFNNEADTPDNFQSRRPNTSFCFLDIRSPGLGDTAMYLCATSPDRSSYEQYFGPGTRLTVT.

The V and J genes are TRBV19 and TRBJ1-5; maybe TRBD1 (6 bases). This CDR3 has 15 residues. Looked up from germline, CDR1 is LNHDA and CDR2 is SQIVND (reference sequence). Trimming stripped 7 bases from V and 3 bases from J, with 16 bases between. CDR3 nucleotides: TGTGCCAGTATGCCCCTCTCGGGGGCCAATCAGCCCCAGCATTTT. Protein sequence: CASMPLSGANQPQHF.

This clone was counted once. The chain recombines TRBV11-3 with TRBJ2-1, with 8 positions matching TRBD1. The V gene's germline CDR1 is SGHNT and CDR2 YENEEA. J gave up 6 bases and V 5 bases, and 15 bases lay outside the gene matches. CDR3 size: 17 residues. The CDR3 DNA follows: TGTGCCAGCAGCCTCCATGGTCCGGACAGGGTTTCCAATGAGCAGTTCTTC. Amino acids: CASSLHGPDRVSNEQFF.

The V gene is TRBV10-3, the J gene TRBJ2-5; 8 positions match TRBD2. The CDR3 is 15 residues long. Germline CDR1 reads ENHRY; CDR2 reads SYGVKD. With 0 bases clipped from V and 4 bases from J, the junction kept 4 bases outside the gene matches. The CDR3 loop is CAISESQRGLETQYF. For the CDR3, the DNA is TGTGCCATCAGTGAGTCCCAGCGGGGGTTAGAGACCCAGTACTTC.

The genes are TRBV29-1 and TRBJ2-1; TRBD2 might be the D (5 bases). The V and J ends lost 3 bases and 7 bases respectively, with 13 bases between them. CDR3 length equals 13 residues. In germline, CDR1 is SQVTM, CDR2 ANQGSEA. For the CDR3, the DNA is TGCAGCGTTGATCTGCCCCGGAGGAATGAGCAGTTCTTC. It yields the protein CSVDLPRRNEQFF.

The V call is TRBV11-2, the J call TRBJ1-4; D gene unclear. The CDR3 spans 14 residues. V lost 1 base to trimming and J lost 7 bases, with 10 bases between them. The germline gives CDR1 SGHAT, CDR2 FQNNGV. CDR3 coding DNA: TGTGCCAGCAGCTTAGTAGGTGGTGGTGAAAAACTGTTTTTT. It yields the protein CASSLVGGGEKLFF.